The source of this TCR beta chain is a study of radiotherapy plus CTLA-4 blockade in lung cancer. For this clone: Its antigen is as yet unknown.

Using immunoSEQ multiplex PCR, the repertoire was profiled, and TCRdb retains in-frame clones only, with some absent. The sample records fewer than 65,000 clones, approximately 85% being singletons. The CDR3 totals 15 residues. V lost 7 bases, J lost 4 bases, and 9 bases stayed unmatched. The germline gives CDR1 MNHNY, CDR2 SVGAGI (reference sequence). Whole-study results and caveats: There was expansion of tumor-derived TCR clones in blood after radiotherapy plus ipilimumab.

The TCR originated in a human donor with non-small cell lung cancer whose response to radiotherapy plus ipilimumab could not be evaluated. The starting material was peripheral blood, obtained from a patient treated with radiotherapy plus ipilimumab. The rearrangement links TRBV6-6 to TRBJ1-4, with 7 nucleotides matching TRBD1. The CDR3 DNA reads as TGTGCCAGCATGCGTGGACAGGTGGTTAATGAAAAACTGTTTTTT. Amino acids: CASMRGQVVNEKLFF.